This record concerns one TCR beta chain sequence. Generated by immunoSEQ multiplex PCR, the TCRdb table keeps only in-frame clones and is missing some. This sample has over 10,000 clones, with about 80% found just once. V was clipped by 7 bases and J by 5 bases; unmatched bases: 3. This CDR3 contains 14 residues. CDR1 MNHNS and CDR2 SASEGT come from the germline V gene. These data belong to a study of T cell clonotyping in hematopoietic cell transplantation. The sequence came from a female patient in her thirties or forties who had an allogeneic stem cell transplant from a related donor, so T cells may come from the graft donor. Some clones in this sample may be carry-over from other donors' samples. The material was PBMCs, obtained 100 days after allogeneic stem cell transplant. This chain uses TRBV6-1 with TRBJ1-5, with 12 bases aligning to TRBD1. Here the CDR3 DNA reads TGTGCCAGCAAATGGGACAGGGGGCATCAGCCCCAGCATTTT. Its protein product is CASKWDRGHQPQHF.